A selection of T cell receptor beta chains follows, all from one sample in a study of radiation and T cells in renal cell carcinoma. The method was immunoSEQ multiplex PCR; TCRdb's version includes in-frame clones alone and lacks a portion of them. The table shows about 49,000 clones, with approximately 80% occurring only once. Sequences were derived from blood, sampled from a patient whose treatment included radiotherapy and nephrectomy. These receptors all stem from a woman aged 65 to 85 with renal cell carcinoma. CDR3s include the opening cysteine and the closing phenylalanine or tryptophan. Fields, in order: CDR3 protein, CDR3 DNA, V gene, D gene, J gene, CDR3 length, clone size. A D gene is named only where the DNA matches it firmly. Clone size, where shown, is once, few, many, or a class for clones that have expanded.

cdr3_aa: CASSTKEGFEQYF
cdr3_nt: TGTGCCAGCTCAACAAAGGAAGGGTTCGAGCAGTACTTC
v_call: TRBV18
d_call: -
j_call: TRBJ2-7
cdr3_length: 13
clone_size: -

cdr3_aa: CASSSGTIWPDTQYF
cdr3_nt: TGTGCCAGCAGCTCCGGGACTATCTGGCCAGATACGCAGTATTTT
v_call: TRBV7-9
d_call: TRBD2
j_call: TRBJ2-3
cdr3_length: 15
clone_size: -

cdr3_aa: CASRPLAGGTDTQYF
cdr3_nt: TGCGCCAGCAGGCCCCTAGCGGGAGGGACAGATACGCAGTATTTT
v_call: TRBV5-1
d_call: TRBD2
j_call: TRBJ2-3
cdr3_length: 15
clone_size: -

cdr3_aa: CASSEQGNGNTIYF
cdr3_nt: TGTGCCAGCAGTGAACAGGGGAATGGAAACACCATATATTTT
v_call: TRBV6-1
d_call: -
j_call: TRBJ1-3
cdr3_length: 14
clone_size: -

cdr3_aa: CASSLTTYNEQFF
cdr3_nt: TGTGCCAGCAGCTTGACTACTTACAATGAGCAGTTCTTC
v_call: TRBV7-7
d_call: -
j_call: TRBJ2-1
cdr3_length: 13
clone_size: -

cdr3_aa: CASSQDQSNEQFF
cdr3_nt: TGTGCCAGCAGCCAAGACCAATCCAATGAGCAGTTCTTC
v_call: TRBV4-2
d_call: -
j_call: TRBJ2-1
cdr3_length: 13
clone_size: -

cdr3_aa: CASSVAGAPQLF
cdr3_nt: TGTGCCAGCAGCGTAGCAGGGGCCCCCCAGCTCTTC
v_call: TRBV9
d_call: -
j_call: TRBJ2-1
cdr3_length: 12
clone_size: -

cdr3_aa: CASSLGQHQETQYF
cdr3_nt: TGTGCCAGCAGCTTAGGCCAGCACCAAGAGACCCAGTACTTC
v_call: TRBV7-2
d_call: -
j_call: TRBJ2-5
cdr3_length: 14
clone_size: -

cdr3_aa: CASSSRDGPLHF
cdr3_nt: TGTGCCAGTAGCTCTAGGGACGGCCCCTTGCATTTT
v_call: TRBV19
d_call: -
j_call: TRBJ1-5
cdr3_length: 12
clone_size: -

cdr3_aa: CASSLELPSEETQYF
cdr3_nt: TGCGCCAGCAGCTTGGAACTGCCCTCGGAAGAGACCCAGTACTTC
v_call: TRBV5-1
d_call: -
j_call: TRBJ2-5
cdr3_length: 15
clone_size: -

cdr3_aa: CATGGPSSGANVLTF
cdr3_nt: TGTGCCACGGGGGGCCCCAGCTCTGGGGCCAACGTCCTGACTTTC
v_call: TRBV7-3
d_call: -
j_call: TRBJ2-6
cdr3_length: 15
clone_size: -

cdr3_aa: CASSLTSWKYF
cdr3_nt: TGCGCCAGCAGCCTGACTAGCTGGAAGTATTTT
v_call: TRBV5-1
d_call: TRBD2
j_call: TRBJ2-3
cdr3_length: 11
clone_size: many

cdr3_aa: CASRGSNSGANVLTF
cdr3_nt: TGTGCCAGCAGGGGTAGCAATTCTGGGGCCAACGTCCTGACTTTC
v_call: TRBV9
d_call: -
j_call: TRBJ2-6
cdr3_length: 15
clone_size: -

cdr3_aa: CASSATQGAGSTDTQYF
cdr3_nt: TGTGCCAGCAGTGCTACTCAGGGGGCAGGCAGCACAGATACGCAGTATTTT
v_call: TRBV6-1
d_call: TRBD1
j_call: TRBJ2-3
cdr3_length: 17
clone_size: -

cdr3_aa: CASSRAGVVETQYF
cdr3_nt: TGTGCCAGCAGCCGAGCGGGAGTAGTAGAGACCCAGTACTTC
v_call: TRBV7-7
d_call: TRBD2
j_call: TRBJ2-5
cdr3_length: 14
clone_size: few

cdr3_aa: CASSRRREMNTEAFF
cdr3_nt: TGTGCCAGCAGTCGGCGTCGGGAGATGAACACTGAAGCTTTCTTT
v_call: TRBV6-5
d_call: -
j_call: TRBJ1-1
cdr3_length: 15
clone_size: once

cdr3_aa: CASSKPGLAGMETQYF
cdr3_nt: TGTGCCAGCAGCAAACCGGGACTAGCGGGTATGGAGACCCAGTACTTC
v_call: TRBV7-2
d_call: TRBD2
j_call: TRBJ2-5
cdr3_length: 16
clone_size: -

cdr3_aa: CASSLGLAGDTQYF
cdr3_nt: TGTGCCAGCAGCTTAGGGCTAGCGGGAGATACGCAGTATTTT
v_call: TRBV7-2
d_call: TRBD2
j_call: TRBJ2-3
cdr3_length: 14
clone_size: once

cdr3_aa: CAISESTGDTEAFF
cdr3_nt: TGTGCCATCAGTGAGTCAACAGGGGACACTGAAGCTTTCTTT
v_call: TRBV10-3
d_call: TRBD1
j_call: TRBJ1-1
cdr3_length: 14
clone_size: -

cdr3_aa: CASSHGQGVSDTQYF
cdr3_nt: TGTGCCAGCAGCCACGGACAGGGAGTGTCAGATACGCAGTATTTT
v_call: TRBV4-2
d_call: TRBD1
j_call: TRBJ2-3
cdr3_length: 15
clone_size: -

cdr3_aa: CASSPRTGGGYGYTF
cdr3_nt: TGTGCCAGCTCACCACGGACAGGGGGTGGCTATGGCTACACCTTC
v_call: TRBV18
d_call: TRBD1
j_call: TRBJ1-2
cdr3_length: 15
clone_size: -

cdr3_aa: CATSRSAGLYNEQFF
cdr3_nt: TGCGCCACCTCAAGGTCAGCGGGCCTCTACAATGAGCAGTTCTTC
v_call: TRBV10-2
d_call: -
j_call: TRBJ2-1
cdr3_length: 15
clone_size: -

cdr3_aa: CASSPRTSGTPGELFF
cdr3_nt: TGTGCCAGCAGCCCGCGGACTAGCGGGACCCCCGGGGAGCTGTTTTTT
v_call: TRBV9
d_call: TRBD2
j_call: TRBJ2-2
cdr3_length: 16
clone_size: once

cdr3_aa: CASSLETAITGELFF
cdr3_nt: TGTGCCAGCAGCTTAGAAACGGCTATAACCGGGGAGCTGTTTTTT
v_call: TRBV11-2
d_call: -
j_call: TRBJ2-2
cdr3_length: 15
clone_size: -

cdr3_aa: CASSLGSGGQGAYEQYF
cdr3_nt: TGCGCCAGCAGCTTGGGGAGCGGGGGACAGGGGGCCTACGAGCAGTACTTC
v_call: TRBV5-1
d_call: TRBD1
j_call: TRBJ2-7
cdr3_length: 17
clone_size: -

cdr3_aa: CASSEASIQGTEAFF
cdr3_nt: TGTGCCAGCAGTGAAGCAAGCATACAGGGCACTGAAGCTTTCTTT
v_call: TRBV2
d_call: -
j_call: TRBJ1-1
cdr3_length: 15
clone_size: -

cdr3_aa: CASSIFGTLGNTIYF
cdr3_nt: TGTGCCAGCAGTATCTTCGGGACACTTGGAAACACCATATATTTT
v_call: TRBV6-6
d_call: -
j_call: TRBJ1-3
cdr3_length: 15
clone_size: -

cdr3_aa: CASSLGRYYEQYF
cdr3_nt: TGTGCCAGCAGCTTAGGACGGTACTACGAGCAGTACTTC
v_call: TRBV13
d_call: -
j_call: TRBJ2-7
cdr3_length: 13
clone_size: -

cdr3_aa: CASSYVGSPWTEIPEAFF
cdr3_nt: TGTGCCAGCAGCTATGTCGGGAGCCCTTGGACAGAGATTCCTGAAGCTTTCTTT
v_call: TRBV6-7
d_call: -
j_call: TRBJ1-1
cdr3_length: 18
clone_size: -

cdr3_aa: CAWTVGAAMNTEAFF
cdr3_nt: TGTGCCTGGACCGTAGGGGCAGCCATGAACACTGAAGCTTTCTTT
v_call: TRBV30
d_call: -
j_call: TRBJ1-1
cdr3_length: 15
clone_size: -

cdr3_aa: CASSLEEVSAFGYTF
cdr3_nt: TGTGCCAGCAGCTTAGAGGAGGTATCGGCCTTTGGCTACACCTTC
v_call: TRBV7-9
d_call: -
j_call: TRBJ1-2
cdr3_length: 15
clone_size: few

cdr3_aa: CASSLSEYNEQFF
cdr3_nt: TGTGCCAGCAGCTTGAGCGAGTACAATGAGCAGTTCTTC
v_call: TRBV7-2
d_call: -
j_call: TRBJ2-1
cdr3_length: 13
clone_size: -

cdr3_aa: CASSKLARQETQYF
cdr3_nt: TGTGCCAGCAGCAAATTGGCTAGACAAGAGACCCAGTACTTC
v_call: TRBV21-1
d_call: -
j_call: TRBJ2-5
cdr3_length: 14
clone_size: -

cdr3_aa: CASSLLPAYGYTF
cdr3_nt: TGCGCCAGCAGCTTGCTCCCGGCCTATGGCTACACCTTC
v_call: TRBV5-1
d_call: -
j_call: TRBJ1-2
cdr3_length: 13
clone_size: -

cdr3_aa: CASSVGRAGVTEQFF
cdr3_nt: TGTGCCAGCAGCGTAGGAAGAGCGGGAGTAACTGAGCAGTTCTTC
v_call: TRBV9
d_call: TRBD2
j_call: TRBJ2-1
cdr3_length: 15
clone_size: once

cdr3_aa: CASSERSQNTEAFF
cdr3_nt: TGTGCCAGCAGTGAAAGGTCGCAAAACACTGAAGCTTTCTTT
v_call: TRBV6-1
d_call: -
j_call: TRBJ1-1
cdr3_length: 14
clone_size: few

cdr3_aa: CASSFLQGPNVLTF
cdr3_nt: TGTGCCAGCAGTTTTCTACAGGGACCCAACGTCCTGACTTTC
v_call: TRBV6-5
d_call: -
j_call: TRBJ2-6
cdr3_length: 14
clone_size: -

cdr3_aa: CASSLGSIPNQPQHF
cdr3_nt: TGTGCCAGCAGCTTAGGGAGTATTCCCAATCAGCCCCAGCATTTT
v_call: TRBV7-6
d_call: -
j_call: TRBJ1-5
cdr3_length: 15
clone_size: -

cdr3_aa: CASSQDSLAGGPRDTQYF
cdr3_nt: TGCGCCAGCAGCCAAGACTCCCTAGCGGGGGGGCCGAGAGATACGCAGTATTTT
v_call: TRBV4-1
d_call: TRBD2
j_call: TRBJ2-3
cdr3_length: 18
clone_size: -

cdr3_aa: CASSLGSGDQPQHF
cdr3_nt: TGCGCCAGCAGCTTGGGCTCGGGGGATCAGCCCCAGCATTTT
v_call: TRBV5-1
d_call: -
j_call: TRBJ1-5
cdr3_length: 14
clone_size: -

cdr3_aa: CASSTGQDKGYEQYF
cdr3_nt: TGTGCCAGCAGTACTGGACAGGACAAGGGTTACGAGCAGTACTTC
v_call: TRBV14
d_call: TRBD1
j_call: TRBJ2-7
cdr3_length: 15
clone_size: -

cdr3_aa: CASSTRTSRYNEQFF
cdr3_nt: TGTGCCAGCAGCACAAGGACTAGCCGTTACAATGAGCAGTTCTTC
v_call: TRBV6-7
d_call: TRBD2
j_call: TRBJ2-1
cdr3_length: 15
clone_size: -

cdr3_aa: CASSLSGGTNEQFF
cdr3_nt: TGCGCCAGCAGCTTGAGCGGGGGCACTAATGAGCAGTTCTTC
v_call: TRBV5-1
d_call: TRBD2
j_call: TRBJ2-1
cdr3_length: 14
clone_size: -

cdr3_aa: CASSTSDGRLFF
cdr3_nt: TGTGCCAGCTCAACCAGCGACGGACGGCTGTTTTTT
v_call: TRBV18
d_call: -
j_call: TRBJ1-4
cdr3_length: 12
clone_size: -

cdr3_aa: CASSTNPGTGTDTQYF
cdr3_nt: TGTGCCAGCAGCACCAACCCCGGGACAGGGACAGATACGCAGTATTTT
v_call: TRBV7-9
d_call: TRBD1
j_call: TRBJ2-3
cdr3_length: 16
clone_size: -

cdr3_aa: CAGGTNEKLFF
cdr3_nt: TGTGCCGGGGGCACTAATGAAAAACTGTTTTTT
v_call: TRBV30
d_call: -
j_call: TRBJ1-4
cdr3_length: 11
clone_size: -

cdr3_aa: CATSKRTGSNTGELFF
cdr3_nt: TGTGCCACCAGCAAGAGGACAGGCTCGAACACCGGGGAGCTGTTTTTT
v_call: TRBV15
d_call: TRBD1
j_call: TRBJ2-2
cdr3_length: 16
clone_size: -

cdr3_aa: CASSPGQSNQPQHF
cdr3_nt: TGTGCCAGCTCACCGGGACAAAGCAATCAGCCCCAGCATTTT
v_call: TRBV18
d_call: -
j_call: TRBJ1-5
cdr3_length: 14
clone_size: few

cdr3_aa: CASSYSMVDGGYTF
cdr3_nt: TGTGCCAGCAGTTACTCGATGGTGGACGGGGGCTACACCTTC
v_call: TRBV6-5
d_call: -
j_call: TRBJ1-2
cdr3_length: 14
clone_size: -

cdr3_aa: CASSLVGRLSNQPQHF
cdr3_nt: TGTGCCAGCAGTTTGGTGGGGCGATTGAGCAATCAGCCCCAGCATTTT
v_call: TRBV28
d_call: -
j_call: TRBJ1-5
cdr3_length: 16
clone_size: few